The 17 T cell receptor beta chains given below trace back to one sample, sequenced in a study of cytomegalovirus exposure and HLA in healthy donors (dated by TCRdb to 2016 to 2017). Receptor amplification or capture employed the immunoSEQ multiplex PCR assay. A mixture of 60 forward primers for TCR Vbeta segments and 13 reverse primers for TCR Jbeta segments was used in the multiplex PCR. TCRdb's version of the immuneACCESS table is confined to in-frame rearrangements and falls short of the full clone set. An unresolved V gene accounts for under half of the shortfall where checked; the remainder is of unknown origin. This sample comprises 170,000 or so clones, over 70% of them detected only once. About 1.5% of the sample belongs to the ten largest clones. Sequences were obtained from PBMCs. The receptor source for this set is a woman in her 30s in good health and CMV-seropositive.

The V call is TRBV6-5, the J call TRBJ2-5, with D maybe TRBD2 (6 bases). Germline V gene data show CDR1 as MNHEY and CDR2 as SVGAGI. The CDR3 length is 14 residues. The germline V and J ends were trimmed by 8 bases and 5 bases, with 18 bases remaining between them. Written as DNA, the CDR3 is TGTGCCAGCCAGCTCTCTCGGGGGTTGGAGACCCAGTACTTC. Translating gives CASQLSRGLETQYF.

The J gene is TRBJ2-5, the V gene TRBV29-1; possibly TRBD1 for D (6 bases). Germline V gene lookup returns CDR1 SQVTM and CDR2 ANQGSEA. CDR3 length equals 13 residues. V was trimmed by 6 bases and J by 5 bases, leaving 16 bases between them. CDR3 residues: CSVLEQGAETQYF. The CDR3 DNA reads TGCAGCGTCCTCGAACAGGGCGCCGAGACCCAGTACTTC.

Written as DNA, the CDR3 is TGTGCCACCAGCAGAGTTCTCGGGACAGGGGGGATTGGGACCTACGAGCAGTACTTC. Amino acids: CATSRVLGTGGIGTYEQYF. The chain joins TRBV15 to TRBJ2-7; TRBD1 aligns across 11 bases. The CDR3 is 19 amino acids. V gave up 1 base and J gave up 2 bases; unmatched junction bases: 13. CDR1 LNHNV and CDR2 YYDKDF come from the germline V gene (reference sequence).

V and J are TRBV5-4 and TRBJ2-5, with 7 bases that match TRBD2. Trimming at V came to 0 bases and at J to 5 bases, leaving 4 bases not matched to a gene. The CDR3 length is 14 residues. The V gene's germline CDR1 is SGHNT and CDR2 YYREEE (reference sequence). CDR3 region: CASSLGGGRETQYF. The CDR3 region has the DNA TGTGCCAGCAGCTTGGGGGGAGGGCGGGAGACCCAGTACTTC.

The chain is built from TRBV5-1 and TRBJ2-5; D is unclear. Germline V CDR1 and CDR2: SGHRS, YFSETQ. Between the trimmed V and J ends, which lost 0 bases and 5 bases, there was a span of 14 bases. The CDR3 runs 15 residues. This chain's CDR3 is CASSLGYGLRETQYF. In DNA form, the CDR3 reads TGCGCCAGCAGCTTGGGGTACGGGTTGAGGGAGACCCAGTACTTC.

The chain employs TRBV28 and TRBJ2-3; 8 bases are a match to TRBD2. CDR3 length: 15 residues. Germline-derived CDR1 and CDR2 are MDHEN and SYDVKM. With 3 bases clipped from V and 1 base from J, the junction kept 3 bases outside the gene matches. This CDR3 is CASSFPLAGTDTQYF. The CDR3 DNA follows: TGTGCCAGCAGTTTCCCACTAGCGGGCACAGATACGCAGTATTTT.

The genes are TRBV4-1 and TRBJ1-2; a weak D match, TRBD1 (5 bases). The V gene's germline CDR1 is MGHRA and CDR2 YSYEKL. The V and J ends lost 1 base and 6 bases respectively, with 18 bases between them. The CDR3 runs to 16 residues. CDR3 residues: CASSQGDFGAFHGYTF. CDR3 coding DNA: TGCGCCAGCAGCCAAGGGGACTTCGGGGCTTTTCATGGCTACACCTTC.

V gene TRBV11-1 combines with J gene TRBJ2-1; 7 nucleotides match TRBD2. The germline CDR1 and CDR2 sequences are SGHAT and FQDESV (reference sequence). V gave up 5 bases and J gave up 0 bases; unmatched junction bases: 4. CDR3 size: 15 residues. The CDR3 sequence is CASSLSGNSYNEQFF. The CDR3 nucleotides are TGTGCCAGCAGCCTAAGCGGGAACTCCTACAATGAGCAGTTCTTC.

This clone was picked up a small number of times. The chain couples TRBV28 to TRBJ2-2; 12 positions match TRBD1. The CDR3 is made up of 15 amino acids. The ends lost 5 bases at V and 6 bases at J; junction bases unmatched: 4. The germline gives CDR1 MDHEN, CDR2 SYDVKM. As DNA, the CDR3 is TGTGCCAGCAGTCTCGGGACAGGGGGCCCCGGGGAGCTGTTTTTT. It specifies CASSLGTGGPGELFF.

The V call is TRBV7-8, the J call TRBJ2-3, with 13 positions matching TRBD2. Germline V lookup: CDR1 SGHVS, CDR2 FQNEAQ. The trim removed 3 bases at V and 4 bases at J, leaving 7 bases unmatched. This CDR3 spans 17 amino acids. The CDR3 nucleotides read TGTGCCAGCAGCTTCGTACTAGCGGGAGGGCCCCCAGATACGCAGTATTTT. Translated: CASSFVLAGGPPDTQYF.

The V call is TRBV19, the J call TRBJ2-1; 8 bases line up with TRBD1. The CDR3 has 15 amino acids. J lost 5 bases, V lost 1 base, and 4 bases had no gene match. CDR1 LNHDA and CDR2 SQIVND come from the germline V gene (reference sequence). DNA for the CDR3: TGTGCCAGTAGTATAGTCGGGACAGGTCACAATGAGCAGTTCTTC. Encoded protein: CASSIVGTGHNEQFF.

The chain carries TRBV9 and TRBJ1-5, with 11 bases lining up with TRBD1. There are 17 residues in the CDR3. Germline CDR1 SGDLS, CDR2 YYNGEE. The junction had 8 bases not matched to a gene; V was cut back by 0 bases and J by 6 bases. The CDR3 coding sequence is TGTGCCAGCAGCGTAGAACCGGGACAGGGGGAATCTCAGCCCCAGCATTTT. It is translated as CASSVEPGQGESQPQHF.

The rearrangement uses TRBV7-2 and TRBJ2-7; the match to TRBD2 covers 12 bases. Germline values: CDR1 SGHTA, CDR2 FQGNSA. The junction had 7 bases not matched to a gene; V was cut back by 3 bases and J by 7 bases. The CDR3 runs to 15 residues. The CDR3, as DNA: TGTGCCAGCAGCTTCCTAGCGGGAGGGCCAGATGAGCAGTACTTC. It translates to CASSFLAGGPDEQYF. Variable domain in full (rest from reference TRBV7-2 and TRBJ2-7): GAGVSQSPSNKVTEKGKDVELRCDPISGHTALYWYRQSLGQGLEFLIYFQGNSAPDKSGLPSDRFSAERTGGSVSTLTIQRTQQEDSAVYLCASSFLAGGPDEQYFGPGTRLTVT.

The CDR3 DNA sequence: TGTGCCAGCAGACGACGACAGGGCCTCGTTCAGCCCCAGCATTTT. It yields the protein CASRRRQGLVQPQHF. The chain joins TRBV28 to TRBJ1-5; 7 bases map to TRBD1. The ends lost 6 bases at V and 6 bases at J; junction bases unmatched: 11. This CDR3 has 15 amino acids. Germline V CDR1 and CDR2: MDHEN, SYDVKM.

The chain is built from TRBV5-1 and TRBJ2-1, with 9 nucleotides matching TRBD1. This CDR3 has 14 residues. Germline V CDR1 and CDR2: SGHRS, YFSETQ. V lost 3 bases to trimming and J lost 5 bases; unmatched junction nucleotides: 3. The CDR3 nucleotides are TGCGCCAGCAGCTGGGGGGACAGGGACAATGAGCAGTTCTTC. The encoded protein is CASSWGDRDNEQFF.

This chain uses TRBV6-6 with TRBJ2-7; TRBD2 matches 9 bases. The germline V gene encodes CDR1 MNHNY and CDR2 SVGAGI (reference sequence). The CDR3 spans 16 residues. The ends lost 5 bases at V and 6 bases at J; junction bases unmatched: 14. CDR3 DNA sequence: TGTGCCAGCAGTCGGAACAGGGTTAGCGGGAGTGGCGAGCAGTACTTC. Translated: CASSRNRVSGSGEQYF.

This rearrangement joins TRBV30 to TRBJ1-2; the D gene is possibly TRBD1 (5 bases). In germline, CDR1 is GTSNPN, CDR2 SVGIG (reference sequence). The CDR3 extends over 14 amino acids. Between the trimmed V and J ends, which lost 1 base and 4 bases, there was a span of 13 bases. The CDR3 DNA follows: TGTGCCTGGAGTGCCGGGGGGGGACCCTATGGCTACACCTTC. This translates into CAWSAGGGPYGYTF.